Shown below are 5 T cell receptor beta chains from a single sample sequenced in a study of blood T cell repertoires in COVID-19. Sequencing used immunoSEQ multiplex PCR; TCRdb keeps in-frame clones, though not all of them. Found here are more than 45,000 clones, about 90% of them singletons; the top ten hold approximately 20%. The sequenced sample consisted of peripheral blood. These receptors were taken from a woman of 80 years or more with COVID-19, enrolled during active disease.

The CDR3 DNA reads as TGTGCCAGCAGTTTATGGGCAGGGGATATGAACACTGAAGCTTTCTTT. Amino acid sequence: CASSLWAGDMNTEAFF. This chain uses TRBV27 with TRBJ1-1, with D possibly being TRBD1 (6 bases). V lost 1 base and J 0 bases, leaving 12 bases between the germline ends. Germline CDR1 reads MNHEY; CDR2 reads SMNVEV (reference sequence). The CDR3 consists of 16 residues.

This chain uses TRBV15 with TRBJ2-5; 10 positions match TRBD2. Unmatched junction bases numbered 9, after V lost 0 bases and J lost 2 bases. Germline V CDR1 and CDR2: LNHNV, YYDKDF (reference sequence). The CDR3 covers 18 residues. The CDR3 protein is CATSRDGLAGAAQETQYF. The CDR3 DNA is TGTGCCACCAGCAGAGATGGGCTAGCGGGGGCCGCACAAGAGACCCAGTACTTC.

The chain combines TRBV7-9 with TRBJ1-1; tentatively, D is TRBD1 (6 bases). Germline CDR1 is SEHNR and CDR2 is FQNEAQ (reference sequence). V dropped 5 bases and J dropped 0 bases, with 13 bases sitting between them. The CDR3 has 15 amino acids. The CDR3 coding sequence is TGTGCCAGCAGCCGGGAGGGGGGAATGAACACTGAAGCTTTCTTT. The encoded protein is CASSREGGMNTEAFF.

This sequence joins TRBV5-4 and TRBJ1-2; 7 nucleotides line up with TRBD1. The CDR3 consists of 15 residues. Germline CDR1 reads SGHNT; CDR2 reads YYREEE (reference sequence). J gave up 6 bases and V 2 bases, and 10 bases lay outside the gene matches. CDR3 in DNA: TGTGCCAGCAGCTTTTTCGGACAGGTTGGAGATGGCTACACCTTC. It codes for CASSFFGQVGDGYTF.

The chain has TRBV7-2 and TRBJ2-1; tentative D call: TRBD2 (6 bases). The CDR3 extends over 15 amino acids. Trimming removed 9 bases at V and 0 bases at J, with 15 bases between. Germline V gene lookup returns CDR1 SGHTA and CDR2 FQGNSA. Here the CDR3 reads CASRKWEVSYNEQFF. The CDR3 coding sequence is TGTGCCAGTCGGAAGTGGGAGGTCTCCTACAATGAGCAGTTCTTC.